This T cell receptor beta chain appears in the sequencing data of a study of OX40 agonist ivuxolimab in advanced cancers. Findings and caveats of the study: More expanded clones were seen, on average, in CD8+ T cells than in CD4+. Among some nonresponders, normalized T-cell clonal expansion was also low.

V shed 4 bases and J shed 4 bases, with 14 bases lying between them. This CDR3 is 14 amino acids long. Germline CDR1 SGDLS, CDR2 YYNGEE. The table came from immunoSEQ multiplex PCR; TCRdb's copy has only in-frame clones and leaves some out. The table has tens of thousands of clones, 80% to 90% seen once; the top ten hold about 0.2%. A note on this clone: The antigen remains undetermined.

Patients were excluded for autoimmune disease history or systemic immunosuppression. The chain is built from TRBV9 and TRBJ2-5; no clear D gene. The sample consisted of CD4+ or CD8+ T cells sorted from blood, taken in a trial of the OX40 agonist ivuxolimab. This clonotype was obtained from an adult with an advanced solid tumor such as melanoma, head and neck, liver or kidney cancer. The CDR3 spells CASSTDPSRETQYF. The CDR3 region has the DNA TGTGCCAGCAGCACGGACCCGAGCAGAGAGACCCAGTACTTC.